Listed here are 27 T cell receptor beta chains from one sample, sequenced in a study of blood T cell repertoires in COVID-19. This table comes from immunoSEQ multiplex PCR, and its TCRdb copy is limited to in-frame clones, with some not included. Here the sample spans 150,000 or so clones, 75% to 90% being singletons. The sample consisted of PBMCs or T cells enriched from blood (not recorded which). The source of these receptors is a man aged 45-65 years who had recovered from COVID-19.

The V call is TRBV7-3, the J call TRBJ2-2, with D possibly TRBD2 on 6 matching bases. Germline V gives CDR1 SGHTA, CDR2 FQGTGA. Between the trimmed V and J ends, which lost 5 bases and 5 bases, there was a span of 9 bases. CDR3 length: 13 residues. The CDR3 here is CASSPGLTGELFF. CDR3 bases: TGTGCCAGCAGCCCTGGACTAACCGGGGAGCTGTTTTTT.

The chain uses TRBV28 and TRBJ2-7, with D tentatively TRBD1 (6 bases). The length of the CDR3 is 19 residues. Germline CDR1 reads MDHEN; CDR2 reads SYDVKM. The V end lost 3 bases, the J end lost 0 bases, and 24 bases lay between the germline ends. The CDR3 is CASSLFWDSGGLLSYEQYF. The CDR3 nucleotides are TGTGCCAGCAGTTTGTTTTGGGATAGTGGGGGCCTCCTCTCCTACGAGCAGTACTTC.

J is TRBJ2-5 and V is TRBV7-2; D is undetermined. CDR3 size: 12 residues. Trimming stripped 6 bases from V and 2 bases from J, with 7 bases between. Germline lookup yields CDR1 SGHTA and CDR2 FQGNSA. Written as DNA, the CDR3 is TGTGCCAGCAGACCAGATCAAGAGACCCAGTACTTC. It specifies CASRPDQETQYF.

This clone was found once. The DNA for the CDR3 is TGCAGTGCTAGTCTTCCCAGGGGGTCTGCAGATACGCAGTATTTT. Amino acid sequence: CSASLPRGSADTQYF. This sequence joins TRBV20-1 and TRBJ2-3, with 7 bases lining up with TRBD1. Looked up from germline, CDR1 is DFQATT and CDR2 is SNEGSKA (reference sequence). Trimming took 3 bases from V and 4 from J; bases not matched to a gene: 10. The CDR3 has 15 amino acids.

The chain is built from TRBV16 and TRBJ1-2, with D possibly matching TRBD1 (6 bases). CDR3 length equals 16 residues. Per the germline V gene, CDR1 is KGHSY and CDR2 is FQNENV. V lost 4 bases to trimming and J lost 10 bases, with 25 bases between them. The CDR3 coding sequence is TGTGCCAGCAGCCCCAGTACGAGGGGGGGAAGTAAAGACTACACCTTC. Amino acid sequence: CASSPSTRGGSKDYTF.

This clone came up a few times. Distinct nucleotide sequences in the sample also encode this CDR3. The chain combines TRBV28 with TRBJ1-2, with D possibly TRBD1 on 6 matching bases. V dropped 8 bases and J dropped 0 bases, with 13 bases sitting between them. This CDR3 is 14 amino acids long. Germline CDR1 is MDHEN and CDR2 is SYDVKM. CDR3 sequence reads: CASSLGGANYGYTF. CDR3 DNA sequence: TGTGCCAGCTCCCTAGGGGGGGCTAACTATGGCTACACCTTC.

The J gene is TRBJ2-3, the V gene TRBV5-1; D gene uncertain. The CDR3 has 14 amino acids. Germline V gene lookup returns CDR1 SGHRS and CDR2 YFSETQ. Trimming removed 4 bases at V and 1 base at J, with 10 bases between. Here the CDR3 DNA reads TGCGCCAGCAGCACCCCCAGCGGCACAGATACGCAGTATTTT. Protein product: CASSTPSGTDTQYF.

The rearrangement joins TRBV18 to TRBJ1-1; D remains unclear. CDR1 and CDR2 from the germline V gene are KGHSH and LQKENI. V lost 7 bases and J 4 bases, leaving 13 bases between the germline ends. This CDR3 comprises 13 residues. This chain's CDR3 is CASCTVTLTEAFF. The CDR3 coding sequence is TGTGCCAGCTGTACAGTAACCCTCACTGAAGCTTTCTTT.

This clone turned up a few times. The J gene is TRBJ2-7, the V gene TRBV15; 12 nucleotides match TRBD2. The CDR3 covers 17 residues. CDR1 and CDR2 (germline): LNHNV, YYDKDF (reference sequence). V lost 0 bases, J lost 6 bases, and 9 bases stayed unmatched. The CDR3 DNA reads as TGTGCCACCAGCAGAGATATTAGACTAGCGGGAGAAGGCGAGCAGTACTTC. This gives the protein CATSRDIRLAGEGEQYF. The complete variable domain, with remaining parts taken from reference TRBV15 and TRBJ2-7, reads DAMVIQNPRYQVTQFGKPVTLSCSQTLNHNVMYWYQQKSSQAPKLLFHYYDKDFNNEADTPDNFQSRRPNTSFCFLDIRSPGLGDTAMYLCATSRDIRLAGEGEQYFGPGTRLTVT.

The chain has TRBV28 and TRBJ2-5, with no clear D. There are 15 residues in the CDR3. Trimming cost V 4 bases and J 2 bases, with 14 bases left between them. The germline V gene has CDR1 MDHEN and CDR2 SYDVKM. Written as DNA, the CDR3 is TGTGCCAGCAGTTCGCTAAACGGGTTTCAAGAGACCCAGTACTTC. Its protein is CASSSLNGFQETQYF.

CDR3 loop: CASSYSIAGAADTQYF. CDR3 DNA: TGTGCCAGCAGTTACTCGATTGCGGGGGCGGCAGATACGCAGTATTTT. V usage is TRBV6-7 and J usage is TRBJ2-3, with D possibly TRBD2 on 7 matching bases. TRBV6-7 is annotated as an ORF whose role is uncertain. The CDR3 loop spans 16 amino acids. Trimming removed 0 bases from V and 4 bases from J, with 14 bases in between.

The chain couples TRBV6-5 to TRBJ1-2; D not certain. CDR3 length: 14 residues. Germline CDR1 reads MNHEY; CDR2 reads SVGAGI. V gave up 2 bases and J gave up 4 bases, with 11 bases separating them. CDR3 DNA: TGTGCCAGCAGTTACCCCCTGATCGGCTATGGCTACACCTTC. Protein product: CASSYPLIGYGYTF.

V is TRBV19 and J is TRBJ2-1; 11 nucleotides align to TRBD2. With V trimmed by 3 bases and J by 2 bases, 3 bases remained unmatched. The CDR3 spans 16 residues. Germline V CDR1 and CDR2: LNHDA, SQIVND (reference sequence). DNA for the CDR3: TGTGCCAGTAGTATCGGGACTAGCGGAGCCTACAATGAGCAGTTCTTC. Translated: CASSIGTSGAYNEQFF.

The CDR3 DNA sequence: TGTGCCAGCAGCGAGTGGGGGACTTTGGAAGAGACCCAGTACTTC. Encoded protein: CASSEWGTLEETQYF. V and J are TRBV9 and TRBJ2-5; D is possibly TRBD2 (6 bases). Germline CDR1 reads SGDLS; CDR2 reads YYNGEE. CDR3 length: 15 residues. Between the trimmed V and J ends, which lost 3 bases and 3 bases, there was a span of 15 bases.

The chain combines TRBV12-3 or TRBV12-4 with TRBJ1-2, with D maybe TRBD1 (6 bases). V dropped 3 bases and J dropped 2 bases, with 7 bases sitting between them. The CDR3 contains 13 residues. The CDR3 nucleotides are TGTGCCAGCAGTTTTAGGGGGAACTATGGCTACACCTTC. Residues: CASSFRGNYGYTF.

CDR3 coding DNA: TGTGCCAGCAGCTTAGCTGTTATGCGTGGCAATGAGCAGTTCTTC. This translates into CASSLAVMRGNEQFF. J is TRBJ2-1 and V is TRBV7-2; D unresolved. V was cut by 0 bases and J by 6 bases, with 12 bases left in between. There are 15 residues in the CDR3. Germline V gene sequence: CDR1 SGHTA, CDR2 FQGNSA.

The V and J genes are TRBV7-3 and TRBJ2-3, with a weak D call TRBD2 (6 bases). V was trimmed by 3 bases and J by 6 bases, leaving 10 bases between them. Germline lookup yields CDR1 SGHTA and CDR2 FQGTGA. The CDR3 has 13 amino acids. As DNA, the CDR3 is TGTGCCAGCAGCTTGGGGACTTTTGATACGCAGTATTTT. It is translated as CASSLGTFDTQYF.

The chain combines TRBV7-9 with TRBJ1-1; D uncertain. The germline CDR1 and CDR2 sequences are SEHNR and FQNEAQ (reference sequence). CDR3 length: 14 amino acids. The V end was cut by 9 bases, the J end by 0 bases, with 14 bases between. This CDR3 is CASKYSYMNTEAFF. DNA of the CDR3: TGTGCCAGTAAATACAGCTACATGAACACTGAAGCTTTCTTT.

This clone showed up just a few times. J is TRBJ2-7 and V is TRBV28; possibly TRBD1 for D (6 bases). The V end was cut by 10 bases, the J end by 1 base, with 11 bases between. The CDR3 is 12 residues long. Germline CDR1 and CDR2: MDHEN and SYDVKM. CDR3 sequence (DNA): TGTGCCATACGGACAGATTCCTACGAGCAGTACTTC. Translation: CAIRTDSYEQYF. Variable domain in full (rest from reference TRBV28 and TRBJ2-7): DVKVTQSSRYLVKRTGEKVFLECVQDMDHENMFWYRQDPGLGLRLIYFSYDVKMKEKGDIPEGYSVSREKKERFSLILESASTNQTSMYLCAIRTDSYEQYFGPGTRLTVT.

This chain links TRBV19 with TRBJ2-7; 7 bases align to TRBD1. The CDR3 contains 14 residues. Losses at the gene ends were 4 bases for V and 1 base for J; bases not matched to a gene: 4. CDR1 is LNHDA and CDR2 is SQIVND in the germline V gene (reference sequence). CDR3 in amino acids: CASSTWDRSYEQYF. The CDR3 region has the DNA TGTGCCAGTAGTACCTGGGACAGATCCTACGAGCAGTACTTC.

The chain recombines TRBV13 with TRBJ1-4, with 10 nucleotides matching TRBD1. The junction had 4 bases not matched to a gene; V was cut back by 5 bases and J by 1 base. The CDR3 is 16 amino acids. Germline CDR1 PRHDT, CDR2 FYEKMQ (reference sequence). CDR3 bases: TGTGCCAGCAGCCGGCGGACAGGGGGAACTAATGAAAAACTGTTTTTT. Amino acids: CASSRRTGGTNEKLFF. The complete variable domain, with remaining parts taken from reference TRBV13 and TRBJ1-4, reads AAGVIQSPRHLIKEKRETATLKCYPIPRHDTVYWYQQGPGQDPQFLISFYEKMQSDKGSIPDRFSAQQFSDYHSELNMSSLELGDSALYFCASSRRTGGTNEKLFFGSGTQLSVL.

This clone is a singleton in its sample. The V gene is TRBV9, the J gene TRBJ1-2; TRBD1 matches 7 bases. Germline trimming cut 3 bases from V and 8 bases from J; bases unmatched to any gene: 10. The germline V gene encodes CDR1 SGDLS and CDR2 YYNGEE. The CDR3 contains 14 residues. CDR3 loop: CASSEGGAYGGYTF. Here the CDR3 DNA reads TGTGCCAGCAGCGAAGGGGGCGCGTATGGAGGCTACACCTTC.

The DNA of the CDR3 is TGTGCCAGCAGTGAGGGGACAGGCCCCGGTGAGCAGTTCTTC. Its translation: CASSEGTGPGEQFF. The chain employs TRBV2 and TRBJ2-1; 8 nucleotides line up with TRBD1. The CDR3 consists of 14 residues. Trimming removed 3 bases from V and 9 bases from J; junction bases left unmatched: 7. Per germline, CDR1 SNHLY and CDR2 FYNNEI.

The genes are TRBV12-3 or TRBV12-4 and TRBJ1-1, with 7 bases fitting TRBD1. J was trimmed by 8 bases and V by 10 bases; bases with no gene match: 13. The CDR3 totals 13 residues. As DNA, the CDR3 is TGTGCCACCAGGGGGGGGGCTCAGTCGGAAGCTTTCTTT. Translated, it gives CATRGGAQSEAFF.

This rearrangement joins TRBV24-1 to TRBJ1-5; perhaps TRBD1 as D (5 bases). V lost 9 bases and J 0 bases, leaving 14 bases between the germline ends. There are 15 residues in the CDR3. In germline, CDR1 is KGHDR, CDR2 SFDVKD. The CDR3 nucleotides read TGTGCCACCCAAAAAGGGGACTATAGCAATCAGCCCCAGCATTTT. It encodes CATQKGDYSNQPQHF.

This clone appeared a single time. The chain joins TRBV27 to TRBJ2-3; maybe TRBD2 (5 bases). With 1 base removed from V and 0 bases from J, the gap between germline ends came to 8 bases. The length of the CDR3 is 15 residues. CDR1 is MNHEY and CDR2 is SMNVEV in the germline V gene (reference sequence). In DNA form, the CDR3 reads TGTGCCAGCAGTTTATTTGCGGGCAGCACAGATACGCAGTATTTT. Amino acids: CASSLFAGSTDTQYF.

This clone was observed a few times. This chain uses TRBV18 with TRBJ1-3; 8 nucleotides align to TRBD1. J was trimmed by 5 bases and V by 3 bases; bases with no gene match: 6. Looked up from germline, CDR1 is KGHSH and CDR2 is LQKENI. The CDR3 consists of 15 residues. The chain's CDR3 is CASSPFGQGRNTIYF. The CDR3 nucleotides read TGTGCCAGCTCACCGTTCGGACAGGGACGAAACACCATATATTTT.